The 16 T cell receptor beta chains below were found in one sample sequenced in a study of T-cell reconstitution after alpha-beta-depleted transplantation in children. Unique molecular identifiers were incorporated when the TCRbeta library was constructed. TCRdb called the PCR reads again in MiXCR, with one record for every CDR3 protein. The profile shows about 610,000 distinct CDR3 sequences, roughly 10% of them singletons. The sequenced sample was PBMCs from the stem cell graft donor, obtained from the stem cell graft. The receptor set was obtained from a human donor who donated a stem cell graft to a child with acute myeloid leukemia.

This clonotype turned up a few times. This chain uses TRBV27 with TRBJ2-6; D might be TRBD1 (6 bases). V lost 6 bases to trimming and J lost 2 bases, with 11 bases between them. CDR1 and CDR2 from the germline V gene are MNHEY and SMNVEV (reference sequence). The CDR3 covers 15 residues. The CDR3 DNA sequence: TGTGCCAGCAGAAACAGGGTGACTGGGGCCAACGTCCTGACTTTC. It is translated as CASRNRVTGANVLTF. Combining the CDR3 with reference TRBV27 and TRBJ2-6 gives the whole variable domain EAQVTQNPRYLITVTGKKLTVTCSQNMNHEYMSWYRQDPGLGLRQIYYSMNVEVTDKGDVPEGYKVSRKEKRNFPLILESPSPNQTSLYFCASRNRVTGANVLTFGAGSRLTVL.

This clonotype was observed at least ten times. This CDR3 is CASSLAYEQFF. Here the CDR3 DNA reads TGCGCCAGCAGCTTGGCCTATGAGCAGTTCTTC. The rearrangement uses TRBV5-1 and TRBJ2-1; D uncertain. The CDR3 is 11 amino acids. CDR1 is SGHRS and CDR2 is YFSETQ in the germline V gene. V was clipped by 0 bases and J by 8 bases, with 3 bases between them. Using reference TRBV5-1 and TRBJ2-1 for the parts outside the CDR3, the full variable domain is KAGVTQTPRYLIKTRGQQVTLSCSPISGHRSVSWYQQTPGQGLQFLFEYFSETQRNKGNFPGRFSGRQFSNSRSEMNVSTLELGDSALYLCASSLAYEQFFGPGTRLTVL.

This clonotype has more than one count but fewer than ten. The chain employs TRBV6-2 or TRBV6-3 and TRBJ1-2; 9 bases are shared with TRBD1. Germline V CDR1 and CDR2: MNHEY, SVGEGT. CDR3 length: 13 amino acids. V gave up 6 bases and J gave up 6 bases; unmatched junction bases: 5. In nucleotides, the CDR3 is TGTGCCAGCAGACCACAGGGGGCGGATGGCTACACCTTC. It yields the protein CASRPQGADGYTF.

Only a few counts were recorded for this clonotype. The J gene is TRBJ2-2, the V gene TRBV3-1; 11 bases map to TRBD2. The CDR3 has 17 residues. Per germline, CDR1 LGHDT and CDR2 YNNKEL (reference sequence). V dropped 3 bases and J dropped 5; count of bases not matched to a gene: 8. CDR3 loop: CASSHLGASGRTGELFF. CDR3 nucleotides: TGTGCCAGCAGCCATCTCGGGGCTAGCGGGAGGACCGGGGAGCTGTTTTTT.

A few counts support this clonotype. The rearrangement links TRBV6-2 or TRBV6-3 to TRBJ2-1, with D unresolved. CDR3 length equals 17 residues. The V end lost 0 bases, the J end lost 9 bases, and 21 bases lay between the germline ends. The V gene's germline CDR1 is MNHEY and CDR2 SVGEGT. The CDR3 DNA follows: TGTGCCAGCAGTTACTCGAGGAGCCTCGCTGGCCGTAGTGAGCAGTTCTTC. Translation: CASSYSRSLAGRSEQFF.

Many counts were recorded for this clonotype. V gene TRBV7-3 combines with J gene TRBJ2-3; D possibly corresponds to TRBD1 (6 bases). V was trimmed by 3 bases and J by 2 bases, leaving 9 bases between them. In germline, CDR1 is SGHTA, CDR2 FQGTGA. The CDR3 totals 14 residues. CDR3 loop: CASSFDRNTDTQYF. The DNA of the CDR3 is TGTGCCAGCAGCTTTGACAGGAACACAGATACGCAGTATTTT.

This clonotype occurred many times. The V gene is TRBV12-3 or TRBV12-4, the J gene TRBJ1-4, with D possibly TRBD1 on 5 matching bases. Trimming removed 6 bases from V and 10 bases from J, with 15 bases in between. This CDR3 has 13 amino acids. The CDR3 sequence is CASSPAGEGKLFF. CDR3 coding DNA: TGTGCCAGCAGCCCGGCGGGGGAGGGAAAACTGTTTTTT.

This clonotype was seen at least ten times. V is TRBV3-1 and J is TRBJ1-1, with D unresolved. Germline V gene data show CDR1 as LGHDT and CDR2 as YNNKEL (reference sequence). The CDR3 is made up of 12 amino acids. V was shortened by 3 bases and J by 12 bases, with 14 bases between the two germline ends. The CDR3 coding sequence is TGTGCCAGCAGCCAGATTGATTCAACGACTTTCTTT. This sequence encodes CASSQIDSTTFF.

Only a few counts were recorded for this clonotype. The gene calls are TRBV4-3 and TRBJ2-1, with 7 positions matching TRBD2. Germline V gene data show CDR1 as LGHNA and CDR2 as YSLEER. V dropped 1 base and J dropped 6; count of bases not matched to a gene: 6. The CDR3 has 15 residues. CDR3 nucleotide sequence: TGCGCCAGCAGCCAAGGGGAGGGGCTGATCAATGAGCAGTTCTTC. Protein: CASSQGEGLINEQFF.

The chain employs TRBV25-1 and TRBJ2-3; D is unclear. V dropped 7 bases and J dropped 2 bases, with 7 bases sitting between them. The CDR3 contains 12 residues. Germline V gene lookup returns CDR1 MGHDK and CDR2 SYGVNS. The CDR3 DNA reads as TGTGCCAGCACCAAAGACACAGATACGCAGTATTTT. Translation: CASTKDTDTQYF. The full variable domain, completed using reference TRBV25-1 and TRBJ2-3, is EADIYQTPRYLVIGTGKKITLECSQTMGHDKMYWYQQDPGMELHLIHYSYGVNSTEKGDLSSESTVSRIRTEHFPLTLESARPSHTSQYLCASTKDTDTQYFGPGTRLTVL.

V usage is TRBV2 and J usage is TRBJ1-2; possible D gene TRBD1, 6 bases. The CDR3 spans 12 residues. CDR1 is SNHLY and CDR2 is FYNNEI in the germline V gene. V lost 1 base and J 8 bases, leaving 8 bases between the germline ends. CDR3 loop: CASSEEGGGYTF. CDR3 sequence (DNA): TGTGCCAGCAGTGAAGAGGGGGGAGGCTACACCTTC.

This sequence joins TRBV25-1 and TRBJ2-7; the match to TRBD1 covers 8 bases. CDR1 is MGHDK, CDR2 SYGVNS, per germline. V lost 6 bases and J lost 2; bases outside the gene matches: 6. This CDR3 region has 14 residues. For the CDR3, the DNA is TGTGCCAGCAGAGACAGGGGCGGAACCTACGAGCAGTACTTC. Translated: CASRDRGGTYEQYF.

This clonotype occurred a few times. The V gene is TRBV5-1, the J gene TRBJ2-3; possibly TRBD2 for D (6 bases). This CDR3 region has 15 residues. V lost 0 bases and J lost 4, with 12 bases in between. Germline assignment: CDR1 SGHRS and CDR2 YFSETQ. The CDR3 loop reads CASSLGGRRADTQYF. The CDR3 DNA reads TGCGCCAGCAGCTTGGGCGGTAGGAGGGCAGATACGCAGTATTTT.

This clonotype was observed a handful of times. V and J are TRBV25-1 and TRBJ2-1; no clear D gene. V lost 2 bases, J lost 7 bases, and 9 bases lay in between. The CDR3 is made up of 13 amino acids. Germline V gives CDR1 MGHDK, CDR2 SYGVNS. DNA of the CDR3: TGTGCCAGCAGTGAACCTCGCAGAAATGAGCAGTTCTTC. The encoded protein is CASSEPRRNEQFF.

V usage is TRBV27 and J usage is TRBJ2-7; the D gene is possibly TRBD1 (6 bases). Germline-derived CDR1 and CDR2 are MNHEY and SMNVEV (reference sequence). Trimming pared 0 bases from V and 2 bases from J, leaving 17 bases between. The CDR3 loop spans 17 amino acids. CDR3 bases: TGTGCCAGCAGTTTATCGTTGGGGCAGGGGCGAACCTACGAGCAGTACTTC. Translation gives CASSLSLGQGRTYEQYF.

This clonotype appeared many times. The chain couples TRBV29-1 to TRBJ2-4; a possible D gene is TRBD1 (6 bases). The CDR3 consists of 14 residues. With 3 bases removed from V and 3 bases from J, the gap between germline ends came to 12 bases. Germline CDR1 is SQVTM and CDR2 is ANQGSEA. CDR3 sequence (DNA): TGCAGCGTTGAGGGGGCCGAGGGCAAAAACATTCAGTACTTC. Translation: CSVEGAEGKNIQYF.